One T cell receptor (beta chain) is described in this entry. Its antigen is not known. These data belong to a study of T cells in Graves' hyperthyroidism and ophthalmopathy. Study observations and caveats: Blood also held most thyroid clonotypes expanded beyond 0.001.

The diagnostic basis comprised clinical symptoms, serum thyroxine and TRAb, thyroid ultrasound and orbital computed tomography. Blood dates from first hyperthyroidism diagnosis, before any ophthalmopathy symptoms. PBMCs were obtained from about 9 ml fresh peripheral blood. RNA transcripts yielded amplified TCR beta CDR3 regions. The study used the HTBI primer set for a first-round RT-PCR of the TCR CDR3. TCRdb redid the calling of the multiplex PCR reads with MiXCR, one entry per CDR3 protein. The sample lists fewer than 400,000 distinct CDR3 sequences; around 14% were seen once. The TCR was taken from a woman between 18 and 29 years old with Graves' hyperthyroidism that later progressed to Graves' ophthalmopathy. The sample taken for sequencing was blood.

The chain's CDR3 is CSAHVAGGYEQYF. In nucleotides, the CDR3 is TGCAGTGCTCATGTAGCGGGAGGCTACGAGCAGTACTTC. The V and J genes are TRBV20-1 and TRBJ2-7; 10 bases map to TRBD2. Losses at the gene ends were 5 bases for V and 3 bases for J; bases not matched to a gene: 4. Germline CDR1 reads DFQATT; CDR2 reads SNEGSKA (reference sequence). This CDR3 comprises 13 residues.